The 4 T cell receptor beta chains presented below share a single source sample, sequenced in a study of blood T cell repertoires in COVID-19. Sequenced by immunoSEQ multiplex PCR; TCRdb stores in-frame clones only, minus some. The sample lists 200,000 to 300,000 clones, approximately 86% seen once, with over 2% in the top ten. Sequenced input: PBMCs or T cells enriched from blood (not recorded which). These TCRs come from a woman between 18 and 30 years old who had recovered from COVID-19.

The gene calls are TRBV19 and TRBJ1-1; D is uncertain. Germline values: CDR1 LNHDA, CDR2 SQIVND (reference sequence). The CDR3 runs to 17 residues. Trimming pared 6 bases from V and 5 bases from J, leaving 25 bases between. The CDR3 nucleotides are TGTGCCAGTAGGTCAGACACGCCATTTCAATCGTTAACTGAAGCTTTCTTT. Protein sequence: CASRSDTPFQSLTEAFF.

The chain joins TRBV5-8 to TRBJ1-1; D gene ambiguous. Trimming cost V 1 base and J 2 bases, with 9 bases left between them. Germline V lookup: CDR1 SGHTS, CDR2 YDEGEE. CDR3 length: 14 amino acids. This chain's CDR3 is CASSLFTLNTEAFF. CDR3 in DNA: TGTGCCAGCAGCTTGTTCACTCTTAACACTGAAGCTTTCTTT.

As to this clone: The same CDR3 is also encoded by other DNA sequences in this sample. This chain links TRBV27 with TRBJ2-7, with TRBD2 identical over 12 bases. Per the germline V gene, CDR1 is MNHEY and CDR2 is SMNVEV (reference sequence). The CDR3 has 14 amino acids. V lost 5 bases, J lost 3 bases, and 2 bases stayed unmatched. CDR3 loop: CASSLAGGLYEQYF. CDR3 coding DNA: TGTGCCAGCAGTCTAGCGGGAGGGCTCTACGAGCAGTACTTC.

This clone came up once. The chain is built from TRBV25-1 and TRBJ1-1, with TRBD1 identical over 10 bases. CDR3 length: 14 amino acids. Per the germline V gene, CDR1 is MGHDK and CDR2 is SYGVNS. V lost 4 bases, J lost 7 bases, and 6 bases stayed unmatched. The CDR3 DNA reads as TGTGCCAGCAGTGCCGAGGACAGGGGGTTTGAAGCTTTCTTT. This encodes CASSAEDRGFEAFF.